Listed here are 15 T cell receptor beta chains from one sample, sequenced in a study of neurological immune-mediated disorders. As to time point: longitudinal time-point 3. TCRdb called the 5' RACE reads again in MiXCR, with one record for every CDR3 protein. The table shows around 100,000 distinct CDR3 sequences, with 10% to 11% occurring only once. The sequencing input was PBMCs. These receptors were collected from a female donor with HTLV-1-associated myelopathy (HAM/TSP).

Ten or more counts support this clonotype. J is TRBJ2-2 and V is TRBV20-1; 9 bases are shared with TRBD1. CDR3 length: 16 residues. V lost 4 bases, J lost 5 bases, and 11 bases stayed unmatched. CDR1 DFQATT and CDR2 SNEGSKA come from the germline V gene (reference sequence). This chain's CDR3 is CSATPRDRASTGELFF. The CDR3, as DNA: TGCAGTGCTACCCCCCGGGACAGGGCGTCGACCGGGGAGCTGTTTTTT.

This clonotype was seen a handful of times. One junction end disagrees with the germline gene, perhaps due to a read error. The chain joins TRBV19 to TRBJ1-2; D is possibly TRBD1 (6 bases). CDR1 is LNHDA, CDR2 SQIVND, per germline (reference sequence). This CDR3 spans 14 amino acids. The CDR3 here is CANSMDSYSYGYTF. CDR3 coding DNA: TGTGCCAATAGTATGGACAGCTACTCCTATGGCTACACCTTC.

Comment on this clonotype: A much bigger clone sits one base away, suggesting this may be a read error. This chain joins TRBV6-5 and TRBJ2-2; the D call may be TRBD1 or TRBD2 (5 bases each). Looked up from germline, CDR1 is MNHEY and CDR2 is SVGAGI. The CDR3 runs 15 residues. The CDR3 bases are TGTGCCAGCAGGCGCCAGGGAAGCAACACCGGGGATCTGTTTTTT. Translated, it gives CASRRQGSNTGDLFF.

With respect to this clonotype: Just one base apart from a much larger clone, this may be a read error. CDR3 sequence (DNA): TGTGCCAGCAGTCAGACAGGGGGTGTTCATCCCCAGCATTTT. Translation gives CASSQTGGVHPQHF. The V gene is TRBV12-3 or TRBV12-4, the J gene TRBJ1-5, with 9 bases aligning to TRBD1. The V segment lost 5 bases and the J segment 10 bases; nucleotides outside the gene matches: 9. The CDR3 consists of 14 residues.

This clonotype was picked up many times. The chain joins TRBV20-1 to TRBJ2-5; perhaps TRBD1 as D (5 bases). The V and J ends lost 3 bases and 4 bases respectively, with 12 bases between them. Germline lookup yields CDR1 DFQATT and CDR2 SNEGSKA (reference sequence). The CDR3 runs to 13 residues. This CDR3 is CSASRTGRETQYF. As DNA, the CDR3 is TGCAGTGCTAGTAGAACAGGTCGAGAGACCCAGTACTTC.

This clonotype was detected ten times or more. The rearrangement links TRBV11-2 to TRBJ2-3, with 8 positions matching TRBD1. CDR1 and CDR2 (germline): SGHAT, FQNNGV. Trimming removed 5 bases from V and 4 bases from J; junction bases left unmatched: 8. The CDR3 totals 15 residues. CDR3 DNA sequence: TGTGCCAGCAGCCCCCAGGGACAGGTCGCAGATACGCAGTATTTT. It codes for CASSPQGQVADTQYF.

This clonotype has ten or more counts. V is TRBV7-9 and J is TRBJ2-5, with D possibly matching TRBD2 (6 bases). V was trimmed by 3 bases and J by 7 bases, leaving 12 bases between them. The CDR3 length is 13 residues. Germline V gene data show CDR1 as SEHNR and CDR2 as FQNEAQ (reference sequence). CDR3 sequence: CASSFGGVTTQYF. In DNA form, the CDR3 reads TGTGCCAGCAGCTTCGGAGGGGTGACGACCCAGTACTTC.

This clonotype showed up just a few times. This chain joins TRBV18 and TRBJ2-7, with D possibly matching TRBD2 (7 bases). The germline V gene has CDR1 KGHSH and CDR2 LQKENI. Deletions cut 3 bases from V and 3 bases from J, with 12 bases between. The CDR3 loop spans 14 amino acids. In nucleotides, the CDR3 is TGTGCCAGCTCACCGGCCGGGGGGCTCTACGAGCAGTACTTC. This sequence encodes CASSPAGGLYEQYF.

In the case of this clonotype: A single base separates this from a much larger clone, so it may be a read error. The V call is TRBV11-2, the J call TRBJ2-2; D might be TRBD1 (5 bases). This CDR3 comprises 13 residues. Trimming left V 1 base short and J 6 bases short, with 6 bases between. Germline CDR1 SGHAT, CDR2 FQNNGV. CDR3 nucleotide sequence: TGTGCCAGCAGCTTAGTCAGGGCCGGGGAGCTGTTTTTT. Its translation: CASSLVRAGELFF.

This clonotype has a count of ten or more. In nucleotides, the CDR3 is TGCAGCGTTGAAGATGAGGATGGCTACACCTTC. Translated: CSVEDEDGYTF. V and J are TRBV29-1 and TRBJ1-2; no clear D. This CDR3 is 11 amino acids long. Between the trimmed V and J ends, which lost 0 bases and 6 bases, there was a span of 5 bases. The germline V gene has CDR1 SQVTM and CDR2 ANQGSEA.

At least ten counts were recorded for this clonotype. The chain links TRBV5-1 to TRBJ2-5; D may be TRBD1 or TRBD2 (6 bases each). CDR1 and CDR2 (germline): SGHRS, YFSETQ. V was clipped by 1 base and J by 4 bases, with 14 bases between them. This CDR3 has 15 residues. CDR3 sequence: CASSLSVGGLETQYF. For the CDR3, the DNA is TGCGCCAGCAGCTTGAGCGTGGGGGGCCTAGAGACCCAGTACTTC. Full variable domain (rest looked up from reference TRBV5-1 and TRBJ2-5): KAGVTQTPRYLIKTRGQQVTLSCSPISGHRSVSWYQQTPGQGLQFLFEYFSETQRNKGNFPGRFSGRQFSNSRSEMNVSTLELGDSALYLCASSLSVGGLETQYFGPGTRLLVL.

V and J are TRBV7-8 and TRBJ2-2; possibly TRBD2 for D (6 bases). CDR1 is SGHVS and CDR2 is FQNEAQ in the germline V gene. The CDR3 is made up of 17 amino acids. V was cut by 7 bases and J by 1 base, with 19 bases left in between. In DNA form, the CDR3 reads TGTGCCAGCAAGGAGGGGTGGCTAGCTAGGAACACCGGGGAGCTGTTTTTT. This encodes CASKEGWLARNTGELFF.

This clonotype has a count of ten or more. V gene TRBV6-5 combines with J gene TRBJ2-3, with D possibly being TRBD1 (7 bases). This CDR3 contains 23 residues. The germline gives CDR1 MNHEY, CDR2 SVGAGI. V was pared by 10 bases and J by 2 bases, with 43 bases between. Here the CDR3 DNA reads TGTGCCACCCGGTTTACATCCGCCTCGGTCAGGGGGGCTATACAACGAATCACAGATACGCAGTATTTT. This encodes CATRFTSASVRGAIQRITDTQYF.

This clonotype was recorded many times. The V and J genes are TRBV5-1 and TRBJ2-3; TRBD1 matches 8 bases. CDR3 length: 15 residues. The germline V gene encodes CDR1 SGHRS and CDR2 YFSETQ. The ends lost 6 bases at V and 1 base at J; junction bases unmatched: 7. CDR3 sequence (DNA): TGCGCCAGCAATGCCCCGGACAGGGGCACAGATACGCAGTATTTT. Translated, it gives CASNAPDRGTDTQYF.

Ten or more counts support this clonotype. The chain links TRBV7-8 to TRBJ2-7, with a possible D match to TRBD1 (6 bases). Germline CDR1 reads SGHVS; CDR2 reads FQNEAQ. Trimming removed 2 bases from V and 9 bases from J, with 20 bases in between. CDR3 length equals 15 residues. CDR3 bases: TGTGCCAGCAGCTTACAGGGGACGCTTCTACTAGGGCAGTACTTC. Protein product: CASSLQGTLLLGQYF. The full variable domain, completed using reference TRBV7-8 and TRBJ2-7, is GAGVSQSPRYKVAKRGQDVALRCDPISGHVSLFWYQQALGQGPEFLTYFQNEAQLDKSGLPSDRFFAERPEGSVSTLKIQRTQQEDSAVYLCASSLQGTLLLGQYFGPGTRLTVT.